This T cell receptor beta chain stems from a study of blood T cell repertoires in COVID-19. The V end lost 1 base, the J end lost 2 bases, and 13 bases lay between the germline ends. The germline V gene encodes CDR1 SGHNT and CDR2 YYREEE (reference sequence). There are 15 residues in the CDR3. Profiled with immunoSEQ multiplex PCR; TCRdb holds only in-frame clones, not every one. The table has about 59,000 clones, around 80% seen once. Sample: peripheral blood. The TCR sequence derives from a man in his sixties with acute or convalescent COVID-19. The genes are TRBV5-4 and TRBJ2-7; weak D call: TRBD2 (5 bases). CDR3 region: CASSLLLAGAYEQYF. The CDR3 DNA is TGTGCCAGCAGCTTGCTGCTAGCAGGCGCCTACGAGCAGTACTTC.